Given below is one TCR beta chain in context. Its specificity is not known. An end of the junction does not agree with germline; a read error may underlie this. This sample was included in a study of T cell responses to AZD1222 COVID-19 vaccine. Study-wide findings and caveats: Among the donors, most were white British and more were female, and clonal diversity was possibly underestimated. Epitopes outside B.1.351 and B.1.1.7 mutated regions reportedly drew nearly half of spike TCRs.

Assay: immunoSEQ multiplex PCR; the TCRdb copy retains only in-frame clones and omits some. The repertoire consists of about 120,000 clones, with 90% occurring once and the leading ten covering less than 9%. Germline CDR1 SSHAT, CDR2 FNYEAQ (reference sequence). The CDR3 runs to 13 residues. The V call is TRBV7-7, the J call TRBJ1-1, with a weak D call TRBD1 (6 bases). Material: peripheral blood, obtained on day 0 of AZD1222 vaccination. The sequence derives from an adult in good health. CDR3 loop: CASSRQDGTEAFF. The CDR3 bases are TGTGCTAGCAGCCGACAGGACGGCACTGAAGCTTTCTTT.